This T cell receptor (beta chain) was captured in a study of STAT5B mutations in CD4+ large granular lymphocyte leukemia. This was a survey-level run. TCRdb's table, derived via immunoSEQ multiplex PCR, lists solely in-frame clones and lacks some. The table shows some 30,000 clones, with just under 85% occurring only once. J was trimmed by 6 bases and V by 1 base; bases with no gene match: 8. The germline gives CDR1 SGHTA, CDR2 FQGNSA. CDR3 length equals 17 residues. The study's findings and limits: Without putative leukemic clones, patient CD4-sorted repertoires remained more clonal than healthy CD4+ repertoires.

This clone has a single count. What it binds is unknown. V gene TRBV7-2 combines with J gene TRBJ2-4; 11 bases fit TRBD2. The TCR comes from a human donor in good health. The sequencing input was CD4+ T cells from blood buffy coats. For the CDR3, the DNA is TGTGCCAGCAGCTTAGGGCACCCTAGCGGGGGGTTAAACATTCAGTACTTC. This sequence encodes CASSLGHPSGGLNIQYF.